This TCR beta chain was identified during a study of shared clonotypes between healthy human individuals (dated by TCRdb to about 2020). With respect to the entire study: The cohort comprised a couple of women and three men aged 18 to 49 years. For each donor, CD4 naive and CD4 memory were each run on three plates, CD8 naive on two plates, and CD8 memory on one plate. Per donor, leukapheresis produced somewhere between about 0.8 and 9.5 billion PBMCs. Blood TCR repertoires of roughly 5 healthy adults were deeply sequenced to estimate repertoire size and the extent of clonotype sharing between individuals. To increase sequencing depth and limit assay-specific biases, TCR repertoire library preparation and sequencing were carried out by different laboratories using diverse techniques. Beyond this particular receptor, the publication reports: Roughly 5% of naive CD4, 3.5% of naive CD8, roughly 2.4% of memory CD4, and about 0.4% of memory CD8 clonotypes were shared across four donors. Compared with non-shared clonotypes, clonotypes shared by all four sorted-subset donors had higher generation probabilities. Estimated clonotype richness was generally larger for naive than for memory subsets. Rarefaction of sorted-subset datasets indicated incomplete sequencing despite the large sequencing depth. Sampling was limited to blood, and TCR repertoires in tissue likely differ from TCR repertoires in blood. Because the study included only a small number of donors, the genetic and exposure-history diversity represented was limited. Pairwise subsampling led to the expectation that sequencing depth would affect the degree of clonotype sharing among donors.

The CDR3 starts with the cysteine, ends with the phenylalanine, and has 17 residues. The CDR3 DNA has 51 bases and is translated from base 1. V lost 0 bases and J lost 0 bases; the stretch between them is 14 bases long. For CDR1 and CDR2, the germline V gene lists SGHRS and YFSETQ. Healthy HIV-negative adults with no recently reported acute infections or vaccinations were included as donors. All donors were Caucasian adults living in Nashville, Tennessee, USA. CD8 memory samples combined magnetically selected CD45RO+ cells with CCR7-negative CD45RA+ effector memory (TemRA) cells. Blood was obtained by leukapheresis, after which PBMCs were separated by Ficoll-Histopaque density gradient centrifugation and cryopreserved in liquid nitrogen vapor phase. Analytical flow cytometry was used to check the purity and quantity of each magnetically sorted T cell population. Genomic DNA was isolated from each sorted fraction and quantified by UV absorbance on a Nanodrop 2000c.

TCR CDR3 regions were amplified from genomic DNA by multiplex PCR using the deep immunoSEQ assay. Extracted genomic DNA from each cell subset was spread evenly across all wells of several immunoSEQ 96-well plates, with each plate serving as a replicate. Each replicate PCR for sorted subsets received around 200 ng genomic DNA, equal to tens of thousands of T cell genomes. Purified libraries were measured with a Qubit 3.0 fluorometer, size-checked on a Bioanalyzer 2100, and measured again with the KAPA Library Quantification kit. Every immunoSEQ 96-well plate was sequenced on a dedicated single-read 150-cycle Illumina NextSeq 550 flow cell. The paper's data handling went like this. Because only junctional sequences without quality scores were contained in the immunoSEQ output, filtering matching that applied to full-length reads could not be performed. To assign V/J genes and CDR3, sequences were annotated using PyIR, a Python wrapper for IgBLAST v1.9, with IMGT germline references. Reads were removed for weak V/J assignments (E-value above 1e-6), missing CDR3, stop codons, out-of-frame junctions, or ambiguous translated residues. V3J clonotypes were defined as sequences sharing an identical inferred V gene, J gene, and CDR3 amino acid sequence. Percentage overlap between repertoires was calculated by dividing the number of shared unique clonotypes by the size of the smaller repertoire. Three approaches were used to assess repertoire richness: RTK rarefaction, the Chao1 estimator, and Recon v2.1 estimates of unobserved clonotypes. For all TCRbeta clonotypes obtained by the gDNA method from a few donors, generation probabilities were computed with OLGA. Held by TCRdb, this immuneACCESS table contains in-frame sequences only and omits some clones. Under half of the omission traces to an unresolved V gene where checked; the cause of the rest is unknown. D and trimming come from the DNA, and the V and J calls and clone size come from that table. The sample records approximately 100,000 clones, approximately 70% of which are singletons. Jointly, the top ten make up roughly 24% of the sample.

Many counts were recorded for this clone. The specificity of this receptor is unknown. No base-level quality is on record; no much larger clone is a single base apart. The specimen was memory CD8+ T cells sorted from blood. What the cell subset or site label conveys for this sample: CD45RO+ cells pooled with CCR7-negative TemRA cells. The chain joins TRBV5-1 to TRBJ2-3; no confident D gene assignment can be made. The receptor was isolated from a woman in her 30s in good health. The CDR3 region: CASSLGVEGASTDTQYF. The nucleotides are TGCGCCAGCAGCTTGGGGGTTGAAGGTGCTAGCACAGATACGCAGTATTTT.